The rows below give T cell receptor beta chains drawn from one sample of a study of T-cell memory formation after mild COVID-19. MiXCR, run by TCRdb on the 5' RACE reads, gives a single entry per CDR3 protein. The table includes about 440,000 distinct CDR3 sequences, around 19% detected once. Sequencing was done on a sample of PBMCs or a T cell subset sorted from them (not recorded which). These receptors came from an adult woman who had mild COVID-19 (a few samples of this study predate the infection). Cell type and time point are not known. Each CDR3 is given with its conserved first and last residue. Fields, in order: clone size, J gene, D gene, V gene, CDR3 protein. D genes are given only for firm matches. The size field is filled for only some rows; it gives once, few, many or a size class.

few	TRBJ2-6	.	TRBV7-6	CASSSTYSGANVLTF
few	TRBJ2-7	TRBD1	TRBV20-1	CSARTGDEQYF
few	TRBJ1-6	.	TRBV7-2	CASSLDTVNTPLHF
.	TRBJ1-1	.	TRBV2	CASSENEGNTEAFF
.	TRBJ2-1	TRBD2	TRBV2	CASSGLGLAGDNNEQFF
.	TRBJ2-7	TRBD2	TRBV7-2	CASSPPAGGREQYF
.	TRBJ2-7	.	TRBV6-2/TRBV6-3	CASTYGGPTYEQYF
few	TRBJ1-2	TRBD1	TRBV7-8	CASSTLTGENYGYTF
.	TRBJ2-7	TRBD2	TRBV12-3/TRBV12-4	CASTPGEGAYEQYF
.	TRBJ2-2	.	TRBV5-1	CASSLAGQISTGELFF
.	TRBJ2-5	.	TRBV6-2/TRBV6-3	CASSYGGARETQYF
.	TRBJ2-7	TRBD2	TRBV7-2	CASTVFSGSYEQYF
many	TRBJ2-1	.	TRBV24-1	CATSGPGRWDEQFF
.	TRBJ1-1	.	TRBV12-3/TRBV12-4	CASSYSGVKDTEAFF
many	TRBJ2-7	.	TRBV5-1	CASSPSPGHSYEQYF
.	TRBJ1-2	TRBD1	TRBV18	CASSPDREVSYGYTF
many	TRBJ2-1	TRBD1	TRBV5-1	CASSLAQGQGVHNEQFF
.	TRBJ2-3	TRBD2	TRBV7-6	CASSLRSFAGGSDTQYF
few	TRBJ1-5	.	TRBV12-3/TRBV12-4	CASSLRGFSNQPQHF
many	TRBJ2-2	.	TRBV12-3/TRBV12-4	CASSFEGGELFF
many	TRBJ2-2	.	TRBV20-1	CSAMGTTNTGELFF
.	TRBJ2-3	.	TRBV12-3/TRBV12-4	CASSYSRLTDTQYF
.	TRBJ2-7	.	TRBV27	CASSHRTDYEQYF
.	TRBJ2-3	.	TRBV9	CASSPPRDWSTDTQYF
few	TRBJ1-1	TRBD1	TRBV29-1	CSVSTDRVMNTEAFF
few	TRBJ2-1	TRBD2	TRBV29-1	CSVGGAGDSANEQFF
.	TRBJ2-1	TRBD2	TRBV4-3	CASSQGLLAAGRNEQFF
many	TRBJ2-7	.	TRBV7-9	CASSSQGGSYEQYF
few	TRBJ1-1	.	TRBV27	CASSSPRTEGQAFF
.	TRBJ1-2	.	TRBV20-1	CSANDVVYYGYTF
few	TRBJ2-7	TRBD2	TRBV24-1	CATSEAGEYEQYF
many	TRBJ2-7	TRBD2	TRBV6-5	CASGILAGSMREQYF
.	TRBJ1-5	.	TRBV10-3	CAISEGRESNQPQHF
.	TRBJ2-1	.	TRBV7-3	CASSLGQSLNEQFF
.	TRBJ2-3	.	TRBV5-1	CASSLDLRTDTQYF
few	TRBJ2-7	.	TRBV3-1	CASSQVNEQYF
.	TRBJ2-1	.	TRBV19	CASNPGGSYNEQFF
.	TRBJ2-2	TRBD2	TRBV10-3	CAIRVGLGTGELFF
few	TRBJ1-3	.	TRBV12-3/TRBV12-4	CASSPGSSGNTIYF
.	TRBJ2-5	.	TRBV13	CASSARPGQGQETQYF
few	TRBJ1-1	.	TRBV20-1	CSARVGGPNTEAFF
.	TRBJ2-1	TRBD1	TRBV2	CAVQGQPYNEQFF
few	TRBJ2-2	.	TRBV5-1	CASSLEDAWSGELFF
few	TRBJ2-5	TRBD1	TRBV7-9	CASSIRGRETQYF
.	TRBJ2-4	TRBD1	TRBV12-3/TRBV12-4	CASSWRNLFGQGKSGAKNIQYF
.	TRBJ2-3	TRBD1	TRBV5-8	CASSRRGLYIDTQYF
.	TRBJ2-1	TRBD2	TRBV20-1	CSAGLSGTGSYNEQFF
.	TRBJ2-5	TRBD2	TRBV12-3/TRBV12-4	CASAISGGETQYF
few	TRBJ2-2	.	TRBV6-5	CASSYSTDQGNTGELFF
.	TRBJ1-5	.	TRBV2	CASSWLAGVGENQPQHF
few	TRBJ2-1	.	TRBV7-3	CASSLMGEQFF
few	TRBJ2-5	TRBD1	TRBV11-2	CASSYRDREYF
few	TRBJ2-3	TRBD1	TRBV7-8	CASSLGQGFPTDTQYF
few	TRBJ1-3	TRBD1	TRBV12-3/TRBV12-4	CASSTGQAASGNTIYF
.	TRBJ2-1	.	TRBV30	CAWSPGLEQFF
few	TRBJ1-2	TRBD1	TRBV27	CASSRQGIYGYTF
.	TRBJ1-1	TRBD1	TRBV12-3/TRBV12-4	CASMTGMGAFF
.	TRBJ2-5	.	TRBV6-5	CASRPPMGTQYF
few	TRBJ2-7	.	TRBV5-1	CASSSYPSEQYF
few	TRBJ2-7	TRBD1	TRBV5-1	CASSLADWDRIYEQYF